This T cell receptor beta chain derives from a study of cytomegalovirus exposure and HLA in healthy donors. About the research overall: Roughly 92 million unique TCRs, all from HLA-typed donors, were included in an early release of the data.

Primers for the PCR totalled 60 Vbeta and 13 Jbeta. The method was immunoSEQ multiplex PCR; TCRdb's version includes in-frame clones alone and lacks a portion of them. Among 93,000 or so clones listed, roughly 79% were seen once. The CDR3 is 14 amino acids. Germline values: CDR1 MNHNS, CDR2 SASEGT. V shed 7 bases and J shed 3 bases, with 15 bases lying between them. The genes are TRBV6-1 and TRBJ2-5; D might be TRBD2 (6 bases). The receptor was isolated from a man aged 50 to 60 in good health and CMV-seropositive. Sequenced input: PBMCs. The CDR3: CASTGHSGKETQYF. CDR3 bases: TGTGCCAGCACCGGACATAGCGGAAAAGAGACCCAGTACTTC.